These 31 T cell receptor beta chains came from one sample sequenced in a study of TIL therapy for anti-PD-1-resistant metastatic lung cancer (dated by TCRdb to the early 2020s). Using bias-controlled multiplex PCR with the immunoSEQ v3 hsTCRB kit, the TCR beta CDR3 regions were amplified from genomic DNA. TCRdb limited this immuneACCESS table to in-frame rearrangements with V and J called. A share of clones is missing; checked studies link under half to unresolved V genes, and the rest is unexplained. The sample yields 20,000 or so clones; around 70% were counted once. The ten top clones hold under 2.5% of the sample. In light of the paper, this sample's time point label describes: pre-treatment sample, taken before nivolumab and TIL therapy. The specimen comprised blood, sampled at baseline. The receptors originated from a person between 25 and 79 years old with non-small cell lung cancer.

The J gene is TRBJ1-2, the V gene TRBV6-5; a weak D match, TRBD1 (5 bases). Germline CDR1 reads MNHEY; CDR2 reads SVGAGI. The CDR3 is 14 residues long. The V gene lost 6 bases and the J gene lost 2 bases, with 13 bases spanning the gap. The chain's CDR3 is CASRKDSANYGYTF. CDR3 bases: TGTGCCAGCAGGAAAGACAGCGCGAACTATGGCTACACCTTC.

The chain recombines TRBV6-4 with TRBJ2-1, with TRBD1 matching over 7 bases. This CDR3 contains 14 residues. Germline loops: CDR1 MRHNA, CDR2 SNTAGT. J gave up 6 bases and V 8 bases, and 10 bases lay outside the gene matches. This CDR3 is CASGRDSLSNEQFF. DNA of the CDR3: TGTGCCAGCGGCCGGGACAGCCTTTCCAATGAGCAGTTCTTC.

There are a few counts of this clone. The same CDR3 also results from other DNA sequences found in this sample. This sequence joins TRBV20-1 and TRBJ1-1; D call uncertain. The CDR3 extends over 11 amino acids. CDR1 is DFQATT, CDR2 SNEGSKA, per germline (reference sequence). V was shortened by 3 bases and J by 1 base, with 3 bases between the two germline ends. CDR3 DNA: TGCAGTGCTAGTAGGAACACTGAAGCTTTCTTT. It specifies CSASRNTEAFF.

This clone was seen a handful of times. This sequence joins TRBV5-1 and TRBJ2-5; D is undetermined. The CDR3 length is 13 residues. V lost 5 bases to trimming and J lost 5 bases, with 13 bases between them. Germline V gene lookup returns CDR1 SGHRS and CDR2 YFSETQ. The CDR3 region has the DNA TGCGCCAGCAGTAGCACATCCCGGGAGACCCAGTACTTC. It translates to CASSSTSRETQYF. Based on the CDR3 plus reference TRBV5-1 and TRBJ2-5, the full variable domain is KAGVTQTPRYLIKTRGQQVTLSCSPISGHRSVSWYQQTPGQGLQFLFEYFSETQRNKGNFPGRFSGRQFSNSRSEMNVSTLELGDSALYLCASSSTSRETQYFGPGTRLLVL.

As regards this clone: Other DNA variants within this sample encode the same CDR3. The chain links TRBV2 to TRBJ1-2, with D perhaps matching TRBD1 (6 bases). Per the germline V gene, CDR1 is SNHLY and CDR2 is FYNNEI. The CDR3 contains 13 residues. The V end was cut by 5 bases, the J end by 0 bases, with 7 bases between. CDR3 in amino acids: CASSRDTNYGYTF. DNA for the CDR3: TGTGCCAGCAGTCGGGACACTAACTATGGCTACACCTTC.

This clone was counted a few times. The chain combines TRBV4-3 with TRBJ1-6; D possibly corresponds to TRBD1 (6 bases). The CDR3 totals 15 residues. V was pared by 1 base and J by 5 bases, with 9 bases between. CDR1 LGHNA and CDR2 YSLEER come from the germline V gene. The CDR3 nucleotides are TGCGCCAGCAGCCAAGTACGACAGGATAATTCACCCCTCCACTTT. Its protein is CASSQVRQDNSPLHF.

The chain has TRBV6-4 and TRBJ1-4; 10 bases are a match to TRBD1. The V gene's germline CDR1 is MRHNA and CDR2 SNTAGT. The V and J ends lost 4 bases and 5 bases, in that order; junction bases with no gene match: 7. The length of the CDR3 is 16 residues. The DNA of the CDR3 is TGTGCCAGCAGTGGGAGACCGGGACAGGGGAATGAAAAACTGTTTTTT. Translating gives CASSGRPGQGNEKLFF.

V gene TRBV6-5 combines with J gene TRBJ1-5; D ambiguous. Looked up from germline, CDR1 is MNHEY and CDR2 is SVGAGI. This CDR3 has 13 residues. Between the trimmed V and J ends, which lost 6 bases and 5 bases, there was a span of 11 bases. The DNA for the CDR3 is TGTGCCAGCAGAAGACCCGGGTATCAGCCCCAGCATTTT. This encodes CASRRPGYQPQHF.

This clone was seen only a few times. The J gene is TRBJ2-3, the V gene TRBV6-1, with a tentative D call TRBD1 (6 bases). The CDR3 is 16 residues long. V was clipped by 0 bases and J by 5 bases, with 15 bases between them. Germline loops: CDR1 MNHNS, CDR2 SASEGT. CDR3 sequence: CASSEALQGLGDTQYF. For the CDR3, the DNA is TGTGCCAGCAGTGAAGCGCTTCAGGGGTTAGGAGATACGCAGTATTTT.

The chain employs TRBV9 and TRBJ1-2; D gene unclear. V was cut by 0 bases and J by 6 bases, with 12 bases left in between. There are 14 residues in the CDR3. The germline CDR1 and CDR2 sequences are SGDLS and YYNGEE. CDR3 protein: CASSVATTADGYTF. In nucleotides, the CDR3 is TGTGCCAGCAGCGTAGCAACGACGGCAGATGGCTACACCTTC.

V and J are TRBV6-2 or TRBV6-3 and TRBJ1-1, with D perhaps TRBD1 (6 bases). CDR1 and CDR2 from the germline V gene are MNHEY and SVGEGT. This CDR3 spans 15 amino acids. The V and J ends lost 5 bases and 4 bases respectively, with 17 bases between them. As DNA, the CDR3 is TGTGCCAGCAGTCCCTACTATCAGGGGAGCACTGAAGCTTTCTTT. Translated, it gives CASSPYYQGSTEAFF.

This chain joins TRBV29-1 and TRBJ2-5, with 11 bases identical to TRBD1. The CDR3 extends over 13 amino acids. Germline-derived CDR1 and CDR2 are SQVTM and ANQGSEA. Trimming removed 3 bases from V and 5 bases from J; junction bases left unmatched: 2. CDR3 protein: CSVDRTGGETQYF. The CDR3 DNA is TGCAGCGTTGACCGGACAGGGGGCGAGACCCAGTACTTC.

The chain recombines TRBV27 with TRBJ1-1; D uncertain. The CDR3 length is 14 residues. CDR1 and CDR2 (germline): MNHEY, SMNVEV (reference sequence). V lost 3 bases, J lost 2 bases, and 10 bases lay in between. CDR3 in DNA: TGTGCCAGCAGTTTTATGTCGGCCAACACTGAAGCTTTCTTT. Its translation is CASSFMSANTEAFF.

DNA for the CDR3: TGTGCCTGGAGTGTAGGAGAAGAATATCAGCCCCAGCATTTT. Its protein product is CAWSVGEEYQPQHF. This chain connects TRBV30 to TRBJ1-5; D is unresolved. Germline V gene sequence: CDR1 GTSNPN, CDR2 SVGIG (reference sequence). Between the trimmed V and J ends, which lost 0 bases and 5 bases, there was a span of 11 bases. The CDR3 spans 14 residues. Drawing the rest from reference TRBV30 and TRBJ1-5, the complete variable domain is SQTIHQWPATLVQPVGSPLSLECTVEGTSNPNLYWYRQAAGRGLQLLFYSVGIGQISSEVPQNLSASRPQDRQFILSSKKLLLSDSGFYLCAWSVGEEYQPQHFGDGTRLSIL.

This clone was counted a few times. The CDR3 sequence: CASSQGGIGTDTQYF. The CDR3 DNA sequence: TGCGCCAGCAGCCAAGGGGGCATTGGTACAGATACGCAGTATTTT. V usage is TRBV5-1 and J usage is TRBJ2-3; 7 bases are a match to TRBD1. The CDR3 is made up of 15 amino acids. V trimming: 4 bases; J trimming: 3 bases; junction bases outside the gene matches: 8. Germline loops: CDR1 SGHRS, CDR2 YFSETQ.

The rearrangement links TRBV21-1 to TRBJ2-6; TRBD1, as called in the table, went unchecked against the DNA. TRBV21-1 represents a pseudogene. CDR3 size: 18 residues. The DNA of the CDR3 is TGTGCCAGCAGCTCCCCCGGGACAGGGGGCACTGGGGCCAACGTCCTGACTTTC. The encoded protein is CASSSPGTGGTGANVLTF.

This clone was recorded only once. V is TRBV28 and J is TRBJ2-7, with 14 bases identical to TRBD2. The CDR3 has 20 amino acids. CDR1 is MDHEN and CDR2 is SYDVKM in the germline V gene. V shed 2 bases, J shed 5 bases, and the junction held 17 bases outside the gene matches. In nucleotides, the CDR3 is TGTGCCAGCAGTTTAACCCCCGGGACTAGCGGGAGATCGGGGCGCCACGAGCAGTACTTC. Protein product: CASSLTPGTSGRSGRHEQYF.

The table lists this clone with a few counts. V is TRBV3-1 (or the pseudogene TRBV3-2) and J is TRBJ2-1; no definite D call. Per the germline V gene, CDR1 is LGHDT and CDR2 is YNNKEL (reference sequence). V was pared by 2 bases and J by 6 bases, with 11 bases between. The CDR3 consists of 14 residues. The CDR3 coding sequence is TGTGCCAGCAGCCAATTCCTGTCTTCCAATGAGCAGTTCTTC. Translation gives CASSQFLSSNEQFF.

The chain joins TRBV27 to TRBJ2-2; D is ambiguous. Looked up from germline, CDR1 is MNHEY and CDR2 is SMNVEV (reference sequence). CDR3 length: 15 residues. Trimming stripped 6 bases from V and 0 bases from J, with 11 bases between. CDR3 in DNA: TGTGCCAGCAGCAGTCGCCGGGCGAACACCGGGGAGCTGTTTTTT. Translating gives CASSSRRANTGELFF.

V gene TRBV24-1 combines with J gene TRBJ2-5, with D unclear. Between the trimmed V and J ends, which lost 3 bases and 2 bases, there was a span of 12 bases. There are 15 residues in the CDR3. CDR1 KGHDR and CDR2 SFDVKD come from the germline V gene. The CDR3 DNA is TGTGCCACCAGTGATACTGCTGGATTTCAAGAGACCCAGTACTTC. Amino acids: CATSDTAGFQETQYF.

The chain has TRBV14 and TRBJ2-3; tentatively, D is TRBD1 (6 bases). Trimming cost V 4 bases and J 2 bases, with 13 bases left between them. CDR1 is SGHDN and CDR2 is FVKESK in the germline V gene. The CDR3 consists of 15 residues. CDR3 sequence: CASSPGQFFTDTQYF. Written as DNA, the CDR3 is TGTGCCAGCAGCCCTGGACAGTTTTTCACAGATACGCAGTATTTT.

This clone was counted between two and nine times. V usage is TRBV3-1 (or the pseudogene TRBV3-2) and J usage is TRBJ2-2; no reliable D call. This CDR3 spans 16 amino acids. Trimming pared 1 base from V and 0 bases from J, leaving 9 bases between. CDR1 is LGHDT and CDR2 is YNNKEL in the germline V gene (reference sequence). The CDR3 here is CASSQGKGTNTGELFF. The CDR3, as DNA: TGTGCCAGCAGCCAAGGAAAGGGTACGAACACCGGGGAGCTGTTTTTT.

The sample holds a few counts of this clone. The chain employs TRBV9 and TRBJ1-2; a possible D gene is TRBD1 (5 bases). The V and J ends lost 4 bases and 2 bases respectively, with 15 bases between them. CDR3 length: 15 residues. CDR1 is SGDLS and CDR2 is YYNGEE in the germline V gene. CDR3 DNA sequence: TGTGCCAGCAGCCCAAGAGGCGGGACGAACTATGGCTACACCTTC. Protein: CASSPRGGTNYGYTF.

The J gene is TRBJ2-3, the V gene TRBV6-2 or TRBV6-3; D may be TRBD2 (6 bases). Trimming pared 2 bases from V and 8 bases from J, leaving 17 bases between. In germline, CDR1 is MNHEY, CDR2 SVGEGT. The CDR3 is 15 residues long. The CDR3 loop is CASSYAIGAGRTQYF. The CDR3 nucleotides read TGTGCCAGCAGTTACGCGATCGGTGCGGGGCGTACGCAGTATTTT.

CDR3 sequence (DNA): TGTGCCAGCAGCGCGAGGAGTTTCCTCTCTGGGGCCAACGTCCTGACTTTC. Its protein is CASSARSFLSGANVLTF. This chain joins TRBV9 and TRBJ2-6; no firm D call. The germline V gene has CDR1 SGDLS and CDR2 YYNGEE. CDR3 length equals 17 residues. V was cut by 3 bases and J by 0 bases, with 13 bases left in between.

The rearrangement links TRBV15 to TRBJ1-2; D call uncertain. CDR1 and CDR2 (germline): LNHNV, YYDKDF (reference sequence). The V and J ends lost 2 bases and 4 bases respectively, with 11 bases between them. CDR3 length: 14 amino acids. The CDR3 here is CATSRPIKAYGYTF. The CDR3 DNA sequence: TGTGCCACCAGCAGACCTATCAAAGCCTATGGCTACACCTTC.

The J gene is TRBJ2-5, the V gene TRBV2; D gene uncertain. CDR1 and CDR2 from the germline V gene are SNHLY and FYNNEI. The CDR3 extends over 12 amino acids. V lost 5 bases to trimming and J lost 1 base, with 5 bases between them. CDR3 sequence (DNA): TGTGCCAGCAGTACAGCCCAAGAGACCCAGTACTTC. Its translation is CASSTAQETQYF.

This chain connects TRBV30 to TRBJ1-5, with D uncertain. Trimming stripped 7 bases from V and 9 bases from J, with 16 bases between. The CDR3 loop spans 12 amino acids. Germline-derived CDR1 and CDR2 are GTSNPN and SVGIG (reference sequence). CDR3 nucleotides: TGTGCCTCTGGTCCGGCAAACTGGCCCCAGCATTTT. Protein: CASGPANWPQHF.

This clone was counted a few times. The rearrangement uses TRBV20-1 and TRBJ2-7; TRBD2 is a possible D gene (5 bases). Germline V gene lookup returns CDR1 DFQATT and CDR2 SNEGSKA (reference sequence). The CDR3 is 11 amino acids. Trimming took 6 bases from V and 12 from J, leaving 18 bases between them. The CDR3 loop reads CSARAMDRGYF. CDR3 DNA: TGCAGTGCGAGGGCTATGGATCGTGGGTACTTC.

This sequence joins TRBV6-2 or TRBV6-3 and TRBJ2-1; perhaps TRBD1 as D (5 bases). Trimming cost V 0 bases and J 9 bases, with 15 bases left between them. The germline V gene encodes CDR1 MNHEY and CDR2 SVGEGT. The CDR3 loop spans 15 amino acids. CDR3 sequence: CASSYSAGSWGEQFF. CDR3 nucleotides: TGTGCCAGCAGTTACTCCGCAGGGTCATGGGGTGAGCAGTTCTTC.

This clone was counted only a few times. The gene calls are TRBV29-1 and TRBJ2-3; D is perhaps TRBD2 (5 bases). The CDR3 spans 12 residues. With 4 bases removed from V and 4 bases from J, the gap between germline ends came to 9 bases. Germline CDR1 is SQVTM and CDR2 is ANQGSEA. DNA for the CDR3: TGCAGCGTTGTTAGTAGCGCAGATACGCAGTATTTT. Its translation is CSVVSSADTQYF.